This T cell receptor beta chain was sequenced in a study of CD8 T cells in ankylosing spondylitis. Study-wide results and caveats: A TCR beta motif of roughly 8 highly homologous variants appeared characteristic of ankylosing spondylitis blood. The clones that were linked to disease were reported to be significantly enriched in matched synovial fluid samples from ankylosing spondylitis patients. Reactive arthritis synovial fluid and blood were previously reported to contain some motif variants.

On this clonotype itself: Its specificity is unknown.

The CDR3 runs to 16 residues. Germline CDR1 and CDR2: LNHNV and YYDKDF (reference sequence). The junction had 8 bases not matched to a gene; V was cut back by 5 bases and J by 5 bases. Via MiXCR, TCRdb re-called the 5' RACE reads, giving one row per CDR3 protein. The sample has about 420,000 distinct CDR3 sequences, approximately 20% seen once. This chain links TRBV15 with TRBJ2-5, with 13 bases matching TRBD2. The sequenced sample consisted of blood, either unsorted or a sorted T cell fraction (not recorded which). The receptor was derived from a male donor with ankylosing spondylitis. The DNA for the CDR3 is TGTGCCACCAGCCGCACTAGCGGGAGGGCCATGGAGACCCAGTACTTC. Protein: CATSRTSGRAMETQYF.